Included here is one T cell receptor (beta chain) sequence, with context. This receptor's antigen is unknown. It has no much larger one-base neighbor in the sample; base qualities were not kept. This sample is drawn from a study of blood T cell repertoires in COVID-19 (TCRdb year 2020). About the study as a whole: Samples covering the acute and convalescent phases of COVID-19 were provided by collaborators in the United States, Italy and Spain. Where HLA class I and class II types were available, the types were taken from metadata supplied by the sample provider, not from assay-based typing. The samples were drawn from the first 160 participants of the ongoing ImmuneRACE study and from 1,254 subjects provided by 6 global collaborators. A de-identified subject ID, COVID-19 status, age in years and sex were almost always included in the sample metadata. The prospective study material was composed of cDNA or gDNA derived from T cells, B-cell-depleted T cells, or PBMCs. The repertoires were released in a freely available public database meant as a resource for research on the immune response to SARS-CoV-2. Deeply sampled blood TCRbeta repertoires from subjects exposed to, actively infected with, or recovered from COVID-19 were included in the dataset. Results and caveats for the whole study, not just this receptor: Clinical and demographic metadata were provided uncurated, with the amount varying by source and participant.

The collaborating institutions used their own protocols to collect whole blood in K2EDTA tubes. For TCRbeta analysis, collaborators shipped samples as frozen whole blood, isolated PBMCs, or DNA extracted from either of those sample types. Trimming removed 2 bases from V and 7 bases from J, leaving 5 bases between the germline ends. From the germline V gene (reference sequence), CDR1 is SEHNR and CDR2 is FQNEAQ. The CDR3 runs 12 residues from the cysteine to the phenylalanine. Of the read, only the CDR3 DNA is kept; its 36 bases are in frame from base 1. The immunoSEQ Assay, a bias-controlled multiplex PCR, was used to amplify TCRbeta CDR3 regions from genomic DNA. The authors processed their data as follows. The number of nucleated cells in each sample was estimated from the amplification of reference gene primers within the assay. To quantify the absolute abundance of each unique TCRbeta CDR3 rearrangement, sequence reads were collapsed and filtered. For each sample, productive Simpson clonality was calculated by taking the square root of Simpson's diversity index across productive rearrangements. TCRdb's version of the immuneACCESS table is confined to in-frame rearrangements and falls short of the full clone set. An unresolved V gene accounts for under half of the shortfall where checked; the remainder is of unknown origin. V, J and clone size derive from that table, while D and trimming were established from the DNA sequence. This sample has some 110,000 clones in its table, and over 80% of those were observed once. The ten largest make up about 0.8% of the sample.

What was sequenced was peripheral blood. Rearrangement joined TRBV7-9 to TRBJ2-2; the D gene is not confidently resolved. The source of this sequence is a woman in her 70s with acute or convalescent COVID-19. At the DNA level, the sequence is TGTGCCAGCAGCTTATCCGTCGGGGAGCTGTTTTTT. This gives the protein CASSLSVGELFF.